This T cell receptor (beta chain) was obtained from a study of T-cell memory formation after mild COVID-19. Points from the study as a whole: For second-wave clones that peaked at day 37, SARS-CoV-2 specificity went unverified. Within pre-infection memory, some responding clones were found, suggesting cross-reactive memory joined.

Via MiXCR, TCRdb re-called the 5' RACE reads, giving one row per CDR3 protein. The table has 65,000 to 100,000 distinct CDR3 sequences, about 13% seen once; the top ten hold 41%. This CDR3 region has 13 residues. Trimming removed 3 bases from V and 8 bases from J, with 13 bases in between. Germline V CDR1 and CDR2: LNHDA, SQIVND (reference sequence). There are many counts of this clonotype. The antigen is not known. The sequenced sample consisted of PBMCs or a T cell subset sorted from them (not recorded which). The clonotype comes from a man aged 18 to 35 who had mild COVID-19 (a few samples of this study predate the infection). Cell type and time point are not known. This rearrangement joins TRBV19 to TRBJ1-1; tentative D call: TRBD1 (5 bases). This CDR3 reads CASSISSGTEAFF. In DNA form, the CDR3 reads TGTGCCAGTAGTATTAGCTCGGGGACCGAAGCTTTCTTT.